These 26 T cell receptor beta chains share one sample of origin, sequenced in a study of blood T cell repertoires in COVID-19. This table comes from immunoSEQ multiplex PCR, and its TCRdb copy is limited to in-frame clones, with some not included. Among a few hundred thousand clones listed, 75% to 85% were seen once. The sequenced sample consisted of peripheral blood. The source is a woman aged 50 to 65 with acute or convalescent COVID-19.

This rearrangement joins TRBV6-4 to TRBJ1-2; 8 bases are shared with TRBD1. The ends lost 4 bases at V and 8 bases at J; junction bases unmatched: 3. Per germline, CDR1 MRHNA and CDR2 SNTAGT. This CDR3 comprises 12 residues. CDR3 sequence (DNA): TGTGCCAGCAGTGGACAGGGGCGCGGCTACACCTTC. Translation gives CASSGQGRGYTF.

CDR3 in amino acids: CASSVEVGGFNEQYF. The CDR3 bases are TGTGCCAGCAGCGTAGAGGTAGGGGGCTTTAACGAGCAGTACTTC. The chain links TRBV9 to TRBJ2-7, with 7 bases fitting TRBD1. V shed 0 bases and J 5 bases; nucleotides not matched to a gene: 8. The CDR3 has 15 residues. Germline V lookup: CDR1 SGDLS, CDR2 YYNGEE.

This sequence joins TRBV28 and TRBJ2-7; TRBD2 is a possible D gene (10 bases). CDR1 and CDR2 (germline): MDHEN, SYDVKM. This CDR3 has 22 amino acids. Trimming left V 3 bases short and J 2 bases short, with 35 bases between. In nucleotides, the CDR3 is TGTGCCAGCAGTTTCCAGGACAGGGGCCTGAGGTGGGCTAGCGGGAGAGCCTACGAGCAGTACTTC. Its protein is CASSFQDRGLRWASGRAYEQYF.

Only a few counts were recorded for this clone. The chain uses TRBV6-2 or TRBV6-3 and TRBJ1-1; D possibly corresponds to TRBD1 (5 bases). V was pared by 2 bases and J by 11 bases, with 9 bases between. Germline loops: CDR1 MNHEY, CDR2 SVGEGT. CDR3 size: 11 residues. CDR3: CASSYVGLAFF. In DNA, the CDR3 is TGTGCCAGCAGTTACGTGGGGCTCGCTTTCTTT.

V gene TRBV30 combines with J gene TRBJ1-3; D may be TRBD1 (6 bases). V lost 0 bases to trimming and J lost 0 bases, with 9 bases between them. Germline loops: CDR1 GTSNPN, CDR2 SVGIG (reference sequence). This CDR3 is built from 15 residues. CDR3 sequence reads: CAWSVDRNSGNTIYF. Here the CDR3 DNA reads TGTGCCTGGAGTGTAGACAGGAACTCTGGAAACACCATATATTTT.

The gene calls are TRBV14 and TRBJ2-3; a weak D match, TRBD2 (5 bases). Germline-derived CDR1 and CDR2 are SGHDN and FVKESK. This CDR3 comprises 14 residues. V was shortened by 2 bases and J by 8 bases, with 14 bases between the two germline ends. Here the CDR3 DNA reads TGTGCCAGCAGCCAATTAAGCGGTTTTGGTACGCAGTATTTT. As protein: CASSQLSGFGTQYF.

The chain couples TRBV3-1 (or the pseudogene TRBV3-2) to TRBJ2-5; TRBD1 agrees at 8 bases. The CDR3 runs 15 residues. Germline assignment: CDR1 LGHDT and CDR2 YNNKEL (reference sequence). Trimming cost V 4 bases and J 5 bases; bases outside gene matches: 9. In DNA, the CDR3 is TGTGCCAGCAGCCCCACAGGGGGGAAAGGGGAGACCCAGTACTTC. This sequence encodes CASSPTGGKGETQYF.

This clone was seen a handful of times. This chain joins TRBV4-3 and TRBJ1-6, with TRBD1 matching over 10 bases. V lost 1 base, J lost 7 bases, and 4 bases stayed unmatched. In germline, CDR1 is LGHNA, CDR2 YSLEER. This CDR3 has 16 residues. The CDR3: CASSQGGQGMNSPLHF. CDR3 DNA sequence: TGCGCCAGCAGCCAAGGGGGACAGGGGATGAATTCACCCCTCCACTTT.

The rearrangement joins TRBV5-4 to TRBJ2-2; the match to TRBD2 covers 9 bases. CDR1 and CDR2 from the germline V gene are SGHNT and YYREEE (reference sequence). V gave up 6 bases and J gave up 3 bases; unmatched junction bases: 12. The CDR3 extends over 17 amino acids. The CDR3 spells CASKVSGSQTYTGELFF. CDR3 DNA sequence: TGTGCCAGCAAAGTTAGCGGGAGCCAGACTTACACCGGGGAGCTGTTTTTT.

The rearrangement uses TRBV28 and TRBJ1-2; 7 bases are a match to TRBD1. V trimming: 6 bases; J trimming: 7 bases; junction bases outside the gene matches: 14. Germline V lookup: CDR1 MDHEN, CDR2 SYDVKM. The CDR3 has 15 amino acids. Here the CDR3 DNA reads TGTGCCAGCAGCTGGGGAACCGGGACAGCGGGTGGCTACACCTTC. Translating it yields CASSWGTGTAGGYTF.

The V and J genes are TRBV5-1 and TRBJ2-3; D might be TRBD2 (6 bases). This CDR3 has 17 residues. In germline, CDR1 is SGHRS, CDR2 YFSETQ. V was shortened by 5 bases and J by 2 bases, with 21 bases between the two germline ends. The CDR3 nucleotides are TGCGCCAGCAGTCTTAACCAGATTAGCGGCTACACAGATACGCAGTATTTT. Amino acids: CASSLNQISGYTDTQYF. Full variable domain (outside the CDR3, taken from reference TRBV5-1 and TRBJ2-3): KAGVTQTPRYLIKTRGQQVTLSCSPISGHRSVSWYQQTPGQGLQFLFEYFSETQRNKGNFPGRFSGRQFSNSRSEMNVSTLELGDSALYLCASSLNQISGYTDTQYFGPGTRLTVL.

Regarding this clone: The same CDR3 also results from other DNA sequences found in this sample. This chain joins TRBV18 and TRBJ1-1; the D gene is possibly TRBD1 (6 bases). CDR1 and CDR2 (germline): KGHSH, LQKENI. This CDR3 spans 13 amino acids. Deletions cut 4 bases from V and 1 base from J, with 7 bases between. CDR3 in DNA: TGTGCCAGCTCACAGGACAGGAACACTGAAGCTTTCTTT. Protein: CASSQDRNTEAFF.

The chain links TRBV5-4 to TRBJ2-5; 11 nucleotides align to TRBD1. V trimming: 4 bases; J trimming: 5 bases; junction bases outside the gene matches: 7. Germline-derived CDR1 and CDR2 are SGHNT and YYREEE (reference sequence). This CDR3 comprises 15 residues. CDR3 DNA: TGTGCCAGCAGCGAGGACAGGGGGCTCGTCGAGACCCAGTACTTC. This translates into CASSEDRGLVETQYF.

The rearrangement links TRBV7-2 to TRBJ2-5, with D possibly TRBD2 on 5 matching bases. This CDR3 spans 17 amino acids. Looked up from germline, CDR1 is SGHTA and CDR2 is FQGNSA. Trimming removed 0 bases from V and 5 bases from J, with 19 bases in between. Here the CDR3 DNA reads TGTGCCAGCAGCTTAGCGCGGGTGGTCGGGTCGGCGGAGACCCAGTACTTC. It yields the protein CASSLARVVGSAETQYF.

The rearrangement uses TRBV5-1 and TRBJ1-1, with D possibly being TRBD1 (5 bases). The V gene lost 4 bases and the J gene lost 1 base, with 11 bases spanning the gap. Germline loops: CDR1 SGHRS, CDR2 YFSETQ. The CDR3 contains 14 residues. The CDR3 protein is CASSAFQGNTEAFF. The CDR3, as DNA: TGCGCCAGCAGCGCCTTTCAGGGGAACACTGAAGCTTTCTTT.

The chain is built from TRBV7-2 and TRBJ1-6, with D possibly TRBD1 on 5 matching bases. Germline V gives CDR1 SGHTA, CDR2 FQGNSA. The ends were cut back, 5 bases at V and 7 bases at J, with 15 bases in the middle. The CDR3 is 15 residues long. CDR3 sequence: CASSPRGGNNSPLHF. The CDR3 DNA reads TGTGCCAGCAGCCCTCGGGGGGGGAACAATTCACCCCTCCACTTT.

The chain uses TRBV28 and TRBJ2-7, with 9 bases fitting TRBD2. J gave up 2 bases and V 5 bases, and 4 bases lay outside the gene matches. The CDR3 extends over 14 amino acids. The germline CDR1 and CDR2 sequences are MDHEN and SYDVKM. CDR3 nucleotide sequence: TGTGCCAGCAGTCCGACTAGCGGCCCCTACGAGCAGTACTTC. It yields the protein CASSPTSGPYEQYF.

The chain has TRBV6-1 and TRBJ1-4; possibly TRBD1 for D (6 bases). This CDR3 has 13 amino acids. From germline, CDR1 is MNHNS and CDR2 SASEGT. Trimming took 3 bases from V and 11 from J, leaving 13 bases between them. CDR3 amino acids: CASSDAGTTKLFF. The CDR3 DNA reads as TGTGCCAGCAGTGACGCCGGGACAACGAAACTGTTTTTT.

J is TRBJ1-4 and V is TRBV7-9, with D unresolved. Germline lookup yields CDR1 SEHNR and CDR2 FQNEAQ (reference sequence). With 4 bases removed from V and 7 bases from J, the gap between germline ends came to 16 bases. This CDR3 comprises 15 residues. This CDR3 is CASSSLSFHFEKLFF. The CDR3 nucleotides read TGTGCCAGCAGCTCCCTATCGTTCCACTTTGAAAAACTGTTTTTT.

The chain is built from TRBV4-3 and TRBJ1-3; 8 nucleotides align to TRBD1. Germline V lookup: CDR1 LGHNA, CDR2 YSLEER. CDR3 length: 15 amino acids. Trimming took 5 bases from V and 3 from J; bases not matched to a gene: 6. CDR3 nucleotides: TGCGCCAGCAGCGCCGACAGGGGTTATGGAAACACCATATATTTT. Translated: CASSADRGYGNTIYF.

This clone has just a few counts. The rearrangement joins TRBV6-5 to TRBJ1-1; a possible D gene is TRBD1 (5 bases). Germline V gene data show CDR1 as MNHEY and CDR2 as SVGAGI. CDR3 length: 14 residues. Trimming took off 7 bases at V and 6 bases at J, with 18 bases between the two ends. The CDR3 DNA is TGTGCCAGCAAATTCTTGGGGGGTATGGCTGAAGCTTTCTTT. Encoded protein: CASKFLGGMAEAFF.

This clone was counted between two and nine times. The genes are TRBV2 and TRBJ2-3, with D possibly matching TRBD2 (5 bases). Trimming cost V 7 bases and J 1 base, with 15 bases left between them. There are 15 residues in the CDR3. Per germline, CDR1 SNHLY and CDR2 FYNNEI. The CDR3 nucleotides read TGTGCCAGCATCCATGAGGGAGTCGGCACAGATACGCAGTATTTT. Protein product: CASIHEGVGTDTQYF.

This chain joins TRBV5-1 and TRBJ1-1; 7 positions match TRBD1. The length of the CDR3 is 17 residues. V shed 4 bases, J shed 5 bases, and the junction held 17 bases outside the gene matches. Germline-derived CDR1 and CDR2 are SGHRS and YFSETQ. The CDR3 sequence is CASSGPGTEPFETEAFF. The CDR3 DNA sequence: TGCGCCAGCAGCGGCCCGGGGACAGAGCCCTTCGAGACTGAAGCTTTCTTT.

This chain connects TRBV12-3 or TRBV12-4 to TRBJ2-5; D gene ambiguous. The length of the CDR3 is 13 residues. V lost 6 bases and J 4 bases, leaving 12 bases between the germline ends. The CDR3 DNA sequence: TGTGCCAGCAGCATTCTTCGCGGAGAGACCCAGTACTTC. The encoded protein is CASSILRGETQYF.

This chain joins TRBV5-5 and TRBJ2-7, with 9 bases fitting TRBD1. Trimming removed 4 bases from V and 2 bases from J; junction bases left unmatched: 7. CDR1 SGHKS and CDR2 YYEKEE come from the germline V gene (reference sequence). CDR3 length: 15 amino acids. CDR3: CASSPRDRETYEQYF. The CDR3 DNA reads TGTGCCAGCAGCCCCCGGGACAGGGAGACCTACGAGCAGTACTTC.

CDR3 sequence: CASSLVGGNSPLHF. In DNA, the CDR3 is TGTGCCAGCAGTTTAGTGGGGGGTAATTCACCCCTCCACTTT. The chain employs TRBV28 and TRBJ1-6; TRBD1 is a possible D gene (5 bases). V gave up 2 bases and J gave up 6 bases, with 8 bases separating them. Looked up from germline, CDR1 is MDHEN and CDR2 is SYDVKM. This CDR3 has 14 residues. The full variable domain, completed using reference TRBV28 and TRBJ1-6, is DVKVTQSSRYLVKRTGEKVFLECVQDMDHENMFWYRQDPGLGLRLIYFSYDVKMKEKGDIPEGYSVSREKKERFSLILESASTNQTSMYLCASSLVGGNSPLHFGNGTRLTVT.